What follows is one T cell receptor (beta chain) and its context. The sample is drawn from a study of blood T cell repertoires in COVID-19. Background on the study: Spain, Italy and the United States supplied samples that represented acute and convalescent COVID-19.

In the source study's methods: Amplifying reference gene primers gave estimates of nucleated cell counts. Clones were read by immunoSEQ multiplex PCR, and TCRdb kept only the in-frame ones, dropping some. V, J and clone size are those of that table, while D and trimming were read from the DNA. This sample has around 57,000 clones, with 80% to 90% found just once. The CDR3 sequence is 14 residues long. CDR1 is LNHDA, CDR2 SQIVND, per germline (reference sequence). V was shortened by 4 bases and J by 6 bases, with 16 bases between the two germline ends. Sequenced material: peripheral blood. The rearrangement joins TRBV19 to TRBJ2-7; possibly TRBD2 for D (6 bases). The TCR comes from a man aged 50-60 years with active COVID-19. The CDR3 loop reads CASSSAGIDSEQYF. In DNA form, the CDR3 reads TGTGCCAGTAGTAGCGCGGGAATCGACTCCGAGCAGTACTTC.